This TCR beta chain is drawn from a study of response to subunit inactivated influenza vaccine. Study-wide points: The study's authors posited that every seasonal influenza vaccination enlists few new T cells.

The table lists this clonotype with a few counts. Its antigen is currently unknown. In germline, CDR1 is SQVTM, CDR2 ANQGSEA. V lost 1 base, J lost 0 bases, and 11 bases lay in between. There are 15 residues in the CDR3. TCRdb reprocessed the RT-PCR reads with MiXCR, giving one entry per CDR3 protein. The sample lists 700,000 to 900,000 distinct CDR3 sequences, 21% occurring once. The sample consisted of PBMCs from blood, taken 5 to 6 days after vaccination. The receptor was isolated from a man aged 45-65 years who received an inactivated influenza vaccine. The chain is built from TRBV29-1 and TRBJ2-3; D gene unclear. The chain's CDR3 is CSVEVWTSSTDTQYF. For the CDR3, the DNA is TGCAGCGTTGAAGTCTGGACCTCTAGCACAGATACGCAGTATTTT.